This T cell receptor beta chain was recorded in a study of blood T cell repertoires in COVID-19. Study details: From the United States, Italy and Spain came samples of acute and convalescent COVID-19. PBMCs, B-cell-depleted T cells, or T cells were the source of the cDNA or gDNA that made up the material.

V was pared by 5 bases and J by 9 bases, with 17 bases between. This CDR3 has 14 amino acids. Germline V gives CDR1 SGHNT, CDR2 YENEEA. Original methodology: It was from reference gene primer amplification that nucleated cell counts were estimated. Libraries were prepared by immunoSEQ multiplex PCR; TCRdb keeps only in-frame clonotypes and omits some of them. D and trimming were read from the DNA, whereas the V and J calls and clone size are those reported in that table. The table records about 210,000 clones, about 88% of them present only once. Input material: peripheral blood. This receptor was taken from an older man with acute or convalescent COVID-19. The V gene is TRBV11-3, the J gene TRBJ2-1, with D perhaps matching TRBD1 (6 bases). The CDR3 spells CASSPLDSPSEQFF. As DNA, the CDR3 is TGTGCCAGCAGCCCCTTGGACAGCCCCTCTGAGCAGTTCTTC.